A selection of T cell receptor beta chains follows, all from one sample in a study of identical twins. TCRdb recomputed calls from the 5' RACE reads with MiXCR, one row per CDR3 protein. The repertoire holds over 500,000 distinct CDR3 sequences, with under 25% as singletons. The data also belong to a second study, concerning T cells expressing NK-cell markers.

Sample: CD4+ T cells sorted from blood. Receptor source: a woman in her late teens or twenties in good health. CDR3s include the opening cysteine and the closing phenylalanine or tryptophan. Fields, in order: J gene, D gene, clone size, V gene, CDR3 DNA, CDR3 protein. D genes are given only for firm matches. Part of the rows lack a size; the others show once, few, many or a class for expanded clones.

>TRBJ2-5|TRBD2|few|TRBV6-5
TGTGCCAGCAGTTACGGGACTAGGAAAGAGACCCAGTACTTC
CASSYGTRKETQYF
>TRBJ1-2|TRBD1|few|TRBV9
TGTGCCAGCAGCGCCGGACAGGGGGTTTCCTACACCTTC
CASSAGQGVSYTF
>TRBJ2-1|TRBD1|NA|TRBV24-1
TGTGCCACCAGTTCCGGACCGACAGGGGTGGACCACAATGAGCAGTTCTTC
CATSSGPTGVDHNEQFF
>TRBJ2-5|TRBD2|many|TRBV12-3/TRBV12-4
TGTGCCAGCAGTCGACTAGCGGGGGGCTCGGAGACCCAGTACTTC
CASSRLAGGSETQYF
>TRBJ1-5|NA|NA|TRBV12-3/TRBV12-4
TGTGCCAGCAGTCTCCTAAGCAATCAGCCCCAGCATTTT
CASSLLSNQPQHF
>TRBJ1-6|NA|many|TRBV7-2
TGTGCCAGCAGCTATTGGGGCGAATCACCCCTCCACTTT
CASSYWGESPLHF
>TRBJ2-7|TRBD1|NA|TRBV5-1
TGCGCCAGCAGGAGGACAGGGGGCGAGGTAGAGCAGTACTTC
CASRRTGGEVEQYF
>TRBJ2-6|NA|NA|TRBV5-1
TGCGCCAGCAGCCCCCAGGCCCGACGCTCTGGGGCCAACGTCCTGACTTTC
CASSPQARRSGANVLTF
>TRBJ1-6|NA|many|TRBV27
TGTGCCAGCAGCCAGGCCAGGGGTTCACCCCTCCACTTT
CASSQARGSPLHF
>TRBJ1-1|NA|NA|TRBV7-2
TGTGCCAGCAGCCCCCCTGGTCGCGTAGCTTTCTTT
CASSPPGRVAFF
>TRBJ2-2|TRBD1|NA|TRBV12-3/TRBV12-4
TGTGCCAGCAATCCGGGACAGGGAAACACCGGGGAGCTGTTTTTT
CASNPGQGNTGELFF
>TRBJ2-1|TRBD2|many|TRBV6-1
TGTGCCAGCATTCGCTCGGGACTAGCGGGAGTTCGAGGCAATGAGCAGTTCTTC
CASIRSGLAGVRGNEQFF
>TRBJ2-5|TRBD2|NA|TRBV20-1
TGCAGTGCCGGGACTAGCGTGGTGGAGACCCAGTACTTC
CSAGTSVVETQYF
>TRBJ1-5|NA|NA|TRBV6-5
TGTGCCAGCAGTTACTCGGGCCAGGGCCGACAGCCCCAGCATTTT
CASSYSGQGRQPQHF
>TRBJ2-3|TRBD2|NA|TRBV15
TGTGCCACCAGCAGAGGCGGGACGGGAGGGCCTCTAGATACGCAGTATTTT
CATSRGGTGGPLDTQYF
>TRBJ1-6|NA|few|TRBV7-2
TGTGCCAGCAGCTTAGTGTCGGGGAAAGATTCACCCCTCCACTTT
CASSLVSGKDSPLHF
>TRBJ2-1|TRBD2|NA|TRBV5-3
TGTGCCAGAAGCTCTCGCCTCGGGGGAGGGGACAATGAGCAGTTCTTC
CARSSRLGGGDNEQFF
>TRBJ2-1|TRBD2|NA|TRBV9
TGTGCCAGCAGCCCGAACCCTAGCGGGTGGGTGTATGAGCAGTTCTTC
CASSPNPSGWVYEQFF
>TRBJ1-2|NA|few|TRBV5-5
TGTGCCAGCAGCTTGGTTTCGGCAGCCTATGGCTACACCTTC
CASSLVSAAYGYTF
>TRBJ1-2|NA|NA|TRBV6-5
TGTGCCAGCAGTTATAATTTGGCAGGGAAGGCCTATGGCTACACCTTC
CASSYNLAGKAYGYTF
>TRBJ1-2|NA|few|TRBV5-6
TGTGCCAGCACCCGGGCGGCCGGACGATATGGCTACACCTTC
CASTRAAGRYGYTF
>TRBJ2-7|NA|NA|TRBV29-1
TGCAGCGTTGAAGTACCGGCTTCCTACGAGCAGTACTTC
CSVEVPASYEQYF
>TRBJ2-1|NA|few|TRBV11-2
TGTGCCAGCAGCTTAGCTAGCGTCTACAATGAGCAGTTCTTC
CASSLASVYNEQFF
>TRBJ2-1|TRBD2|few|TRBV12-3/TRBV12-4
TGTGCCAGCAGTTTAAGACTAGCGGGAGGGAGCCTCCGGAATGAGCAGTTCTTC
CASSLRLAGGSLRNEQFF
>TRBJ2-7|TRBD1|few|TRBV15
TGTGCCACCAGCAGAGATCTCCGTCAGGGGGCCTACGAGCAGTACTTC
CATSRDLRQGAYEQYF
>TRBJ2-5|TRBD2|NA|TRBV20-1
TGCAGTGCTAGAGATCGAACAGGACTAGCGGGGGGTTTAGAGACCCAGTACTTC
CSARDRTGLAGGLETQYF
>TRBJ2-4|TRBD2|NA|TRBV20-1
TGCAGTGCTAGCGGGAGGGCCAATCAAAACATTCAGTACTTC
CSASGRANQNIQYF
>TRBJ2-7|NA|few|TRBV20-1
TGCAGTGCTACGGACCGGGGCAGCTCCTACGAGCAGTACTTC
CSATDRGSSYEQYF
>TRBJ1-5|NA|NA|TRBV4-1
TGCGCCAGCAGCCCCCGACAGGCTGATCAGCCCCAGCATTTT
CASSPRQADQPQHF
>TRBJ2-1|NA|many|TRBV5-1
TGCGCCAGCAGCTTAGAGGTCAGCTCCTACAATGAGCAGTTCTTC
CASSLEVSSYNEQFF
>TRBJ2-7|TRBD2|few|TRBV12-3/TRBV12-4
TGTGCCAGCAGTTTAACCTCGTGGGGGAGGGCCACTAGTCTCTACGAGCAGTACTTC
CASSLTSWGRATSLYEQYF
>TRBJ2-1|TRBD2|NA|TRBV9
TGTGCCAGCAGCGTAGCGGGACTAGCGGGAAGTGAGCAGTTCTTC
CASSVAGLAGSEQFF
>TRBJ2-3|TRBD2|few|TRBV6-1
TGTGCCAGCAGCGACCCGGGAGGGGTTGATACGCAGTATTTT
CASSDPGGVDTQYF
>TRBJ2-5|NA|NA|TRBV7-2
TGTGCCAGCAGCTTAGGAGCTAGGGGGGAAGGGGAGACCCAGTACTTC
CASSLGARGEGETQYF
>TRBJ1-6|NA|NA|TRBV7-2
TGTGCCAGCAGCTTACAGGCGCCGACAGTTAATTCACCCCTCCACTTT
CASSLQAPTVNSPLHF
>TRBJ1-5|NA|many|TRBV12-3/TRBV12-4
TGTGCCAGCAGGTCCCGAGGGGGGAGGCAGCCCCAGCATTTT
CASRSRGGRQPQHF
>TRBJ1-5|NA|NA|TRBV6-5
TGTGCCAGCAGTTACGCCGGGGATCAGCCCCAGCATTTT
CASSYAGDQPQHF
>TRBJ1-2|TRBD1|many|TRBV20-1
TGCAGTGCTAAGGGACAGGGGGACAACTATGGCTACACCTTC
CSAKGQGDNYGYTF
>TRBJ2-7|NA|NA|TRBV10-3
TGTGCCATCAGGGGGAATGATCCGAAGCAGTACTTC
CAIRGNDPKQYF
>TRBJ2-7|NA|NA|TRBV10-3
TGTGCCATCAGAGACAGTCGCGAGCAGTACTTC
CAIRDSREQYF
>TRBJ2-7|NA|NA|TRBV6-2/TRBV6-3
TGTGCCAGCAGTCCGGACAGGCGGGAATCCTACGAGCAGTACTTC
CASSPDRRESYEQYF
>TRBJ1-2|NA|NA|TRBV12-3/TRBV12-4
TGTGCCAGCAGTTTTTTCCCGTCCTCTAACTATGGCTACACCTTC
CASSFFPSSNYGYTF
>TRBJ2-2|TRBD2|few|TRBV20-1
TGCAGTGCTCGTATTCTGACTAGCGGGAGGGGGAAATACACCGGGGAGCTGTTTTTT
CSARILTSGRGKYTGELFF
>TRBJ2-1|NA|many|TRBV6-4
TGTGCCAGCAGTGACAACCGGGGGCGAGGTTCGGATGAGCAGTTCTTC
CASSDNRGRGSDEQFF
>TRBJ2-7|NA|NA|TRBV3-1
TGTGCCAGCAGCCTCCCAGGCAGGGGAGATGACGAGCAGTACTTC
CASSLPGRGDDEQYF
>TRBJ2-7|NA|few|TRBV6-2/TRBV6-3
TGTGCCAGCAGTACCGCCCGCCCCTACGAGCAGTACTTC
CASSTARPYEQYF
>TRBJ1-5|NA|NA|TRBV2
TGTGCCAGCAGTGATCTGCTTTGGGTGCAGCCCCAGCATTTT
CASSDLLWVQPQHF
>TRBJ2-7|NA|few|TRBV7-9
TGTGCCAGCAGCTTAGGTCAAGAGTACTACGAGCAGTACTTC
CASSLGQEYYEQYF